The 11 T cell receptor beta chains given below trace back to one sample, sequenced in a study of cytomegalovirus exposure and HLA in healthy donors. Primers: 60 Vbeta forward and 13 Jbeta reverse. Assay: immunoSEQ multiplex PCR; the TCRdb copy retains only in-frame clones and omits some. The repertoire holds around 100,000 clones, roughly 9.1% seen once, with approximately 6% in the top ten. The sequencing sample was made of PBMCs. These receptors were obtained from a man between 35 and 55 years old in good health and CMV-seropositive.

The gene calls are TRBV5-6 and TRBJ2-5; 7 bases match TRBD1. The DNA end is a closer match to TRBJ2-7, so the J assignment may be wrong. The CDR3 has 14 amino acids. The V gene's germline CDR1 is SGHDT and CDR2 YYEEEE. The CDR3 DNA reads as TGTGCCAGCAGCTTCCCGACAGGGTTTGACGAGCAGTACTTC. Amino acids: CASSFPTGFDEQYF.

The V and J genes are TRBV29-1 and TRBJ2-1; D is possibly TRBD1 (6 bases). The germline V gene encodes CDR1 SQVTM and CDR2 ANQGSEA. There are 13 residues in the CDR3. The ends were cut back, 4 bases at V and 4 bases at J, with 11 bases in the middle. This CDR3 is CSVGGQGYNEQFF. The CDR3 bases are TGCAGCGTTGGGGGGCAGGGGTACAATGAGCAGTTCTTC.

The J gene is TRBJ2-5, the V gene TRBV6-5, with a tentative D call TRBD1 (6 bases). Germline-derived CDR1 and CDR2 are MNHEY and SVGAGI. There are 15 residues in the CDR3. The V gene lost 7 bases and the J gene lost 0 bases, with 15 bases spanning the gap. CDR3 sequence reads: CASNSPGENQETQYF. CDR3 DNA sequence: TGTGCCAGCAACTCCCCAGGGGAAAACCAAGAGACCCAGTACTTC.

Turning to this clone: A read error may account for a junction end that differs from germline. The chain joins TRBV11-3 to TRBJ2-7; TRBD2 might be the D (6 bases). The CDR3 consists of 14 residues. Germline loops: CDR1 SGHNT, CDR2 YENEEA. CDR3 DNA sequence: TGTGCCAGCAACTTAGTTCGGGGGACCTACGAGCAGTACTTC. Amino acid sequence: CASNLVRGTYEQYF.

CDR3 nucleotides: TGTGCCAGCAGCCAGACACTAAACGGGGGGTACGAGCAGTACTTC. Encoded protein: CASSQTLNGGYEQYF. The rearrangement joins TRBV7-6 to TRBJ2-7; 7 bases are a match to TRBD2. The CDR3 covers 15 residues. Trimming took 5 bases from V and 4 from J; bases not matched to a gene: 11. Germline CDR1 reads SGHVS; CDR2 reads FNYEAQ. The whole variable domain, filled in from reference TRBV7-6 and TRBJ2-7, reads GAGVSQSPRYKVTKRGQDVALRCDPISGHVSLYWYRQALGQGPEFLTYFNYEAQQDKSGLPNDRFSAERPEGSISTLTIQRTEQRDSAMYRCASSQTLNGGYEQYFGPGTRLTVT.

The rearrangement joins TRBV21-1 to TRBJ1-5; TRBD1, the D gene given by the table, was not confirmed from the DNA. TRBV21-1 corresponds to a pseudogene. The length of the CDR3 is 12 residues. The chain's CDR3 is CARTGRHQPQHF. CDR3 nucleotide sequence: TGTGCCAGGACAGGGAGGCATCAGCCCCAGCATTTT.

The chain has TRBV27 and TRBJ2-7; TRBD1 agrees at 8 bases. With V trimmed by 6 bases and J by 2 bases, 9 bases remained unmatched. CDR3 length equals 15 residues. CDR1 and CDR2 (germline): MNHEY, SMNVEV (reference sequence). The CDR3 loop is CASSHPQGGTYEQYF. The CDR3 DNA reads TGTGCCAGCAGCCACCCACAGGGGGGAACCTACGAGCAGTACTTC.

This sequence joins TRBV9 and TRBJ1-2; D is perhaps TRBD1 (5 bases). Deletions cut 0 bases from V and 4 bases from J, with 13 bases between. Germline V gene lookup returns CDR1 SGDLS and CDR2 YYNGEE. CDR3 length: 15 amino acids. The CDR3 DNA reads TGTGCCAGCAGCGTAGCAACAGGCCCCGTCTATGGCTACACCTTC. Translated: CASSVATGPVYGYTF.

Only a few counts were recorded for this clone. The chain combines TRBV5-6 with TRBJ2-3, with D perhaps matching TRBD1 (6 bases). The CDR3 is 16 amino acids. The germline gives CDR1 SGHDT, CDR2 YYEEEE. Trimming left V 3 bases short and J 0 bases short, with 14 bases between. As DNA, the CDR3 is TGTGCCAGCAGCTCAGGGGCCGGCACTAGCACAGATACGCAGTATTTT. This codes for CASSSGAGTSTDTQYF.

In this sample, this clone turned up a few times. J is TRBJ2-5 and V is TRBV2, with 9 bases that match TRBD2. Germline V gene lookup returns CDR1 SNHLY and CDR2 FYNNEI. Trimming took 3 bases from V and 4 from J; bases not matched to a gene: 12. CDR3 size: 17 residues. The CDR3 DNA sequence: TGTGCCAGCAGTGACTCGTTTAGCGGGAGTTCGGGAGAGACCCAGTACTTC. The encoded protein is CASSDSFSGSSGETQYF.

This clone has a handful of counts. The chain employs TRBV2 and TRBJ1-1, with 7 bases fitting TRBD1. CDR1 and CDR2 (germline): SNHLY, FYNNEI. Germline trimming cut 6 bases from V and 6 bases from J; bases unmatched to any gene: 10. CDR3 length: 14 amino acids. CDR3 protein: CASRGTVQKAEAFF. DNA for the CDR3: TGTGCCAGCAGGGGGACAGTTCAGAAGGCTGAAGCTTTCTTT.